The 23 T cell receptor beta chains reported below all come from one sample, sequenced in a study of cytomegalovirus exposure and HLA in healthy donors. With 60 Vbeta and 13 Jbeta primers, the PCR was carried out. The table came from immunoSEQ multiplex PCR; TCRdb's copy has only in-frame clones and leaves some out. The data show tens of thousands of clones, around 72% seen once. Sequences were obtained from PBMCs. These receptors all stem from a woman in her forties or fifties in good health and CMV-seropositive.

J is TRBJ2-7 and V is TRBV7-2; 11 nucleotides align to TRBD2. Looked up from germline, CDR1 is SGHTA and CDR2 is FQGNSA. CDR3 length: 15 residues. Germline trimming cut 5 bases from V and 0 bases from J; bases unmatched to any gene: 3. The CDR3 DNA reads TGTGCCAGCAGCGATAGCGGGGGGGCCTCCTACGAGCAGTACTTC. Amino acids: CASSDSGGASYEQYF.

This clone was detected a few times. V and J are TRBV28 and TRBJ2-5; 11 bases line up with TRBD2. The assigned J gene may be wrong: the sequence end matches TRBJ2-7 better. CDR1 is MDHEN and CDR2 is SYDVKM in the germline V gene. CDR3 length: 14 residues. The CDR3, as DNA: TGTGCCAGCAGGGTAGCGGGAGGGTCCTACGAGCAGTACTTC. It encodes CASRVAGGSYEQYF.

This rearrangement joins TRBV6-5 to TRBJ2-5, with D perhaps TRBD2 (5 bases). Per germline, CDR1 MNHEY and CDR2 SVGAGI. Trimming cost V 8 bases and J 2 bases, with 15 bases left between them. CDR3 size: 14 residues. CDR3 region: CASGPLLGQETQYF. The CDR3 nucleotides read TGTGCCAGCGGCCCACTACTAGGACAAGAGACCCAGTACTTC.

V usage is TRBV28 and J usage is TRBJ2-3, with D possibly TRBD1 on 5 matching bases. CDR3 length: 12 amino acids. The germline V gene has CDR1 MDHEN and CDR2 SYDVKM. With 8 bases removed from V and 8 bases from J, the gap between germline ends came to 14 bases. The CDR3 coding sequence is TGTGCCAGCGAGTTGCCCCAGGGTACGCAGTATTTT. Translation: CASELPQGTQYF.

V is TRBV2 and J is TRBJ2-1; 7 bases line up with TRBD2. The ends lost 6 bases at V and 4 bases at J; junction bases unmatched: 6. CDR3 length equals 14 residues. Germline V CDR1 and CDR2: SNHLY, FYNNEI. The CDR3, as DNA: TGTGCCAGCAGACCAGCGGGAAGATACAATGAGCAGTTCTTC. Amino acid sequence: CASRPAGRYNEQFF.

V usage is TRBV9 and J usage is TRBJ1-2; weak D call: TRBD1 (5 bases). This CDR3 region has 15 residues. Per germline, CDR1 SGDLS and CDR2 YYNGEE. Deletions cut 3 bases from V and 5 bases from J, with 17 bases between. In DNA form, the CDR3 reads TGTGCCAGCAGCGGTAACCAGGGAAGTCAGTATGGCTACACCTTC. This translates into CASSGNQGSQYGYTF.

The chain carries TRBV5-1 and TRBJ2-7; weak D call: TRBD2 (6 bases). V was cut by 6 bases and J by 0 bases, with 16 bases left in between. In germline, CDR1 is SGHRS, CDR2 YFSETQ. The CDR3 is made up of 15 amino acids. The CDR3 coding sequence is TGCGCCAGCACCCCGTGGGGGGAGAGCTCCTACGAGCAGTACTTC. Translated, it gives CASTPWGESSYEQYF.

This rearrangement joins TRBV5-1 to TRBJ2-1, with D possibly matching TRBD2 (6 bases). Germline CDR1 reads SGHRS; CDR2 reads YFSETQ. The CDR3 runs to 10 residues. V was trimmed by 7 bases and J by 7 bases, leaving 6 bases between them. The DNA of the CDR3 is TGCGCCAGCCGGGGGAATGAGCAGTTCTTC. It specifies CASRGNEQFF.

CDR3 DNA: TGTGCCAGCAGTTCCGGGACTGGCGGGTCCTTAGGGACAGATACGCAGTATTTT. Translated: CASSSGTGGSLGTDTQYF. The V gene is TRBV2, the J gene TRBJ2-3, with D perhaps TRBD2 (6 bases). Trimming cost V 5 bases and J 3 bases, with 24 bases left between them. The CDR3 is made up of 18 amino acids. Germline loops: CDR1 SNHLY, CDR2 FYNNEI.

This clone was recorded a few times. This rearrangement joins TRBV5-1 to TRBJ1-1, with TRBD1 matching over 7 bases. This CDR3 contains 15 residues. The V and J ends lost 4 bases and 4 bases, in that order; junction bases with no gene match: 10. In germline, CDR1 is SGHRS, CDR2 YFSETQ. In DNA, the CDR3 is TGCGCCAGCAGCGACGAGGGGGCGCGGTCCACTGAAGCTTTCTTT. Amino acids: CASSDEGARSTEAFF.

The chain is built from TRBV19 and TRBJ2-7; TRBD2 matches at 8 bases. The CDR3 consists of 16 residues. Germline V gene lookup returns CDR1 LNHDA and CDR2 SQIVND (reference sequence). With 2 bases clipped from V and 0 bases from J, the junction kept 6 bases outside the gene matches. CDR3 sequence (DNA): TGTGCCAGTAGTATAACTAGTAGCGGGGACTCCTACGAGCAGTACTTC. Its translation is CASSITSSGDSYEQYF.

The chain recombines TRBV19 with TRBJ2-7; TRBD1 agrees at 7 bases. Germline V gene data show CDR1 as LNHDA and CDR2 as SQIVND (reference sequence). V dropped 3 bases and J dropped 5; count of bases not matched to a gene: 4. CDR3 length: 13 amino acids. CDR3 sequence: CASSIQGVNEQYF. In nucleotides, the CDR3 is TGTGCCAGTAGTATCCAGGGGGTCAACGAGCAGTACTTC.

V and J are TRBV7-2 and TRBJ2-7, with TRBD1 matching 8 bases. The CDR3 has 14 amino acids. Germline V gene lookup returns CDR1 SGHTA and CDR2 FQGNSA. Germline trimming cut 5 bases from V and 5 bases from J; bases unmatched to any gene: 8. CDR3: CASSRTGRLHEQYF. In DNA, the CDR3 is TGTGCCAGCAGCCGGACAGGGAGACTCCACGAGCAGTACTTC.

The chain couples TRBV2 to TRBJ2-1; TRBD2 might be the D (6 bases). CDR3 length: 13 residues. The germline gives CDR1 SNHLY, CDR2 FYNNEI. V shed 6 bases and J shed 9 bases, with 15 bases lying between them. This chain's CDR3 is CASSGGVAGEQFF. CDR3 in DNA: TGTGCCAGCAGCGGGGGAGTCGCCGGTGAGCAGTTCTTC.

This clone was picked up a small number of times. This chain connects TRBV14 to TRBJ1-2; TRBD1 might be the D (6 bases). The V gene's germline CDR1 is SGHDN and CDR2 FVKESK. The CDR3 is 16 residues long. Trimming cost V 3 bases and J 4 bases, with 18 bases left between them. CDR3 amino acids: CASSHSTQGPTYGYTF. In nucleotides, the CDR3 is TGTGCCAGCAGCCATAGTACCCAGGGGCCTACCTATGGCTACACCTTC.

V gene TRBV7-9 combines with J gene TRBJ1-1; 8 positions match TRBD1. The ends lost 3 bases at V and 5 bases at J; junction bases unmatched: 5. The CDR3 is 14 amino acids. Germline V gene data show CDR1 as SEHNR and CDR2 as FQNEAQ (reference sequence). As DNA, the CDR3 is TGTGCCAGCAGCTTGACAGGGGCGGAGACTGAAGCTTTCTTT. Residues: CASSLTGAETEAFF. The full variable domain, in which reference TRBV7-9 and TRBJ1-1 provide the parts outside the CDR3, is DTGVSQNPRHKITKRGQNVTFRCDPISEHNRLYWYRQTLGQGPEFLTYFQNEAQLEKSRLLSDRFSAERPKGSFSTLEIQRTEQGDSAMYLCASSLTGAETEAFFGQGTRLTVV.

The CDR3 is CASNRGGKLFF. CDR3 nucleotide sequence: TGTGCCAGCAACCGGGGGGGAAAACTGTTTTTT. V gene TRBV7-6 combines with J gene TRBJ1-4; D possibly corresponds to TRBD1 (5 bases). CDR1 and CDR2 from the germline V gene are SGHVS and FNYEAQ. The V gene lost 7 bases and the J gene lost 10 bases, with 10 bases spanning the gap. The CDR3 contains 11 residues.

The chain recombines TRBV19 with TRBJ2-2, with D tentatively TRBD2 (7 bases). CDR1 is LNHDA, CDR2 SQIVND, per germline (reference sequence). V lost 6 bases, J lost 8 bases, and 19 bases lay in between. The CDR3 spans 15 residues. The CDR3 DNA reads as TGTGCCAGTAGCCCGCCGGCCGGGGGGCGAGGGGAGCTGTTTTTT. Translated, it gives CASSPPAGGRGELFF.

This chain connects TRBV28 to TRBJ1-3, with D maybe TRBD1 (6 bases). CDR3 length: 15 amino acids. CDR1 is MDHEN and CDR2 is SYDVKM in the germline V gene. V was pared by 4 bases and J by 2 bases, with 12 bases between. The CDR3 loop is CASSSRGSTGNTIYF. Here the CDR3 DNA reads TGTGCCAGCAGTTCCAGGGGTTCCACTGGAAACACCATATATTTT.

The chain is built from TRBV12-5 and TRBJ2-2; 8 nucleotides match TRBD1. The CDR3 is made up of 12 amino acids. With V trimmed by 6 bases and J by 6 bases, 0 bases remained unmatched. Germline CDR1 is LGHNT and CDR2 is FRNRAP. CDR3 nucleotide sequence: TGTGCTAGTGGGACAGGGGCCGGGGAGCTGTTTTTT. It codes for CASGTGAGELFF.

The chain couples TRBV28 to TRBJ2-5; 11 nucleotides match TRBD2. The J call may not be correct, given that the DNA end is closer to TRBJ2-7. CDR1 and CDR2 from the germline V gene are MDHEN and SYDVKM. CDR3 length equals 16 residues. Written as DNA, the CDR3 is TGTGCCAGCAGTACCGGGACTAGCGGTGCCGCCTACGAGCAGTACTTC. Its translation: CASSTGTSGAAYEQYF.

The chain uses TRBV15 and TRBJ2-2; possibly TRBD2 for D (6 bases). Looked up from germline, CDR1 is LNHNV and CDR2 is YYDKDF (reference sequence). V was clipped by 0 bases and J by 6 bases, with 8 bases between them. CDR3 length: 14 residues. The CDR3 nucleotides are TGTGCCACCAGCAGAGATTGGGGGGCCGGGGAGCTGTTTTTT. As protein: CATSRDWGAGELFF.

In its sample, this clone was seen once. V is TRBV27 and J is TRBJ2-2; D ambiguous. Trimming removed 5 bases at V and 5 bases at J, with 6 bases between. Germline loops: CDR1 MNHEY, CDR2 SMNVEV (reference sequence). The CDR3 length is 12 residues. The CDR3 sequence is CASSTPTGELFF. The CDR3 DNA is TGTGCCAGCAGTACTCCAACCGGGGAGCTGTTTTTT.